This T cell receptor beta chain was profiled in a study of Graves' ophthalmopathy and Graves' hyperthyroidism. Across the whole study: Peripheral blood sampling occurred at initial diagnosis, before any treatment.

Pregnant or lactating patients and those with other autoimmune diseases or uncontrolled infections were excluded. PBMCs were isolated by Ficoll-Paque density gradient centrifugation, using over 9.5 ml of fresh peripheral blood as the starting material. The study, taken as a whole, reports: The study's model predicted ophthalmopathy progression at 65% to 71% sensitivity and 72% to 75% specificity.

From RNA, the CDR3 regions of TCR beta chains were amplified and sequenced. An initial RT-PCR round employing HTBI primers preceded a second-round multiplex PCR. TCRdb fed the multiplex PCR reads into MiXCR, producing one record per CDR3 protein. The sample lists around 660,000 distinct CDR3 sequences; over 40% were seen once. As regards this clonotype: Its antigen is undetermined.

V shed 4 bases, J shed 4 bases, and the junction held 5 bases outside the gene matches. CDR1 is MNHNS and CDR2 is SASEGT in the germline V gene. CDR3 size: 14 residues. This receptor was identified in an adult man with Graves' ophthalmopathy. The sample comprised peripheral blood. This chain uses TRBV6-1 with TRBJ2-5; 8 bases agree with TRBD1. The CDR3 nucleotides are TGTGCCAGCAGTGGGTTGGGGACAGGAGAGACCCAGTACTTC. It translates to CASSGLGTGETQYF.